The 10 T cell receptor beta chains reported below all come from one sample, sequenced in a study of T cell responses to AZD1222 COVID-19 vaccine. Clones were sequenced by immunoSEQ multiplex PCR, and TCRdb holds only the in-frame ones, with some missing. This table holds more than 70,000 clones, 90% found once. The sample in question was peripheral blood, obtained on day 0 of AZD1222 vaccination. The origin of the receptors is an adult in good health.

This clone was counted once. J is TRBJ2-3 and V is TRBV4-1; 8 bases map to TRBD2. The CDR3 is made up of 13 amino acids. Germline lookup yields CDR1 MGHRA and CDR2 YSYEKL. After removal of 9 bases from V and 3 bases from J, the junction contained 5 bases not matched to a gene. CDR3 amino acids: CASTGGNTDTQYF. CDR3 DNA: TGCGCCAGTACGGGGGGGAATACAGATACGCAGTATTTT.

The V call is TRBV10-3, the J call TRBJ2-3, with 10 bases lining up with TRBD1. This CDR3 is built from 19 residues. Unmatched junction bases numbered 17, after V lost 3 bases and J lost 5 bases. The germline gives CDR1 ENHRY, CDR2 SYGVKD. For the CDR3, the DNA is TGTGCCATCAGTGACTCGAGGGGGACCGGGACAGGGGCTTTAGATACGCAGTATTTT. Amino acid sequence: CAISDSRGTGTGALDTQYF.

DNA of the CDR3: TGTGCCAGCAGCCAAGAGGGGGGGGTAGCAGATACGCAGTATTTT. Its protein product is CASSQEGGVADTQYF. This chain uses TRBV3-1 (or the pseudogene TRBV3-2) with TRBJ2-3, with TRBD2 identical over 7 bases. This CDR3 region has 15 residues. Germline CDR1 is LGHDT and CDR2 is YNNKEL (reference sequence). Trimming took 0 bases from V and 4 from J; bases not matched to a gene: 4.

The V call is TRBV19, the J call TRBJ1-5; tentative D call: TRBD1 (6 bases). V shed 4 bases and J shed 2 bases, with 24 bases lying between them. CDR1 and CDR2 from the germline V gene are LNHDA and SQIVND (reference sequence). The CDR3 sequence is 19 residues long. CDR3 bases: TGTGCCAGTAGTAACCCGCTATGGCAGGGGAGTGTCGGCAATCAGCCCCAGCATTTT. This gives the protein CASSNPLWQGSVGNQPQHF.

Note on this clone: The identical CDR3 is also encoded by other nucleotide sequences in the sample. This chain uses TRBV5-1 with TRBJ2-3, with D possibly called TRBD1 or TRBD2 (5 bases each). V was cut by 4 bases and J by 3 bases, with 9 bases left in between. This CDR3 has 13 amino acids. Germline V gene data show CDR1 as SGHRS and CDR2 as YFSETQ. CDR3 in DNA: TGCGCCAGCAGCCTTGAGGGGACAGATACGCAGTATTTT. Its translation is CASSLEGTDTQYF.

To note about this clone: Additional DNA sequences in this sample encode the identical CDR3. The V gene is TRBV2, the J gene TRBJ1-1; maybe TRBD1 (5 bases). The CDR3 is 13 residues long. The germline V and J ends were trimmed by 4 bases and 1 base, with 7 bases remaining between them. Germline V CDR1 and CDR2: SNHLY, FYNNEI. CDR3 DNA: TGTGCCAGCAGTGGGGGGGGGAACACTGAAGCTTTCTTT. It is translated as CASSGGGNTEAFF.

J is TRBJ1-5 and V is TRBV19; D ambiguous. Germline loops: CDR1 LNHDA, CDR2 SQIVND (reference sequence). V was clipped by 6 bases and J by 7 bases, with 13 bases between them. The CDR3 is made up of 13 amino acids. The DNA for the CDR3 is TGTGCCAGTAGCCAGATCGGACGGCAGCCCCAGCATTTT. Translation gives CASSQIGRQPQHF.

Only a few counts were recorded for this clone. The DNA for the CDR3 is TGTGCCAGCTCGCCTGGACAGGGCGGAACCGGGGAGCTGTTTTTT. Residues: CASSPGQGGTGELFF. The V call is TRBV18, the J call TRBJ2-2; TRBD1 matches at 8 bases. From germline, CDR1 is KGHSH and CDR2 LQKENI. The ends lost 6 bases at V and 5 bases at J; junction bases unmatched: 8. The CDR3 runs to 15 residues.

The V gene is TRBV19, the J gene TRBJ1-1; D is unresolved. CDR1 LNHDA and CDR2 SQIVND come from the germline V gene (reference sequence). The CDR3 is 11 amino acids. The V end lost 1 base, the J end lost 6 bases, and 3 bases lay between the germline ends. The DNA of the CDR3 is TGTGCCAGTAGTATAGGTTCTGAAGCTTTCTTT. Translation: CASSIGSEAFF.

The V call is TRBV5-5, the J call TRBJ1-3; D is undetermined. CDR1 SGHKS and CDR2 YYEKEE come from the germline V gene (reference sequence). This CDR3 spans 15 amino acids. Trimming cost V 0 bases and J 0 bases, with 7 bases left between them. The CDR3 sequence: CASSLDPTSGNTIYF. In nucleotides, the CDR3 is TGTGCCAGCAGCTTGGACCCAACCTCTGGAAACACCATATATTTT.